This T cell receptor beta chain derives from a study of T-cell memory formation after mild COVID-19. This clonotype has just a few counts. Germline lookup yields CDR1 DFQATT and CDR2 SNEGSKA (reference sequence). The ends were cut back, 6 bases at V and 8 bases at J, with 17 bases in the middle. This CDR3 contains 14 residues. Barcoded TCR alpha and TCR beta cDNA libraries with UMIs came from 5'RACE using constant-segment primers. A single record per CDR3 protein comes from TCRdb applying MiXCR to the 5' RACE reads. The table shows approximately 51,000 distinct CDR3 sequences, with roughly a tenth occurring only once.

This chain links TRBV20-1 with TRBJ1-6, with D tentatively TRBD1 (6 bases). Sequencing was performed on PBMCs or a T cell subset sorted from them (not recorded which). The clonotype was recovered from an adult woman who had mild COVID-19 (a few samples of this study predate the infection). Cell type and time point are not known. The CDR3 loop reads CSAQPGGTHSPLHF. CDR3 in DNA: TGCAGTGCCCAACCCGGGGGCACTCATTCACCCCTCCACTTT.